This note documents a single T cell receptor (beta chain) sequence. The antigen remains unidentified. This record comes from a study of OX40 agonist ivuxolimab in advanced cancers. Study observations and caveats: Blood T cells, both CD4+ and CD8+, expanded clonally by week 6 at 0.1 to 3.0 mg/kg.

The CDR3 sequence is 13 residues long. The V end was cut by 4 bases, the J end by 4 bases, with 11 bases between. Germline loops: CDR1 GTSNPN, CDR2 SVGIG (reference sequence). TCRdb keeps only in-frame clones here, not all; method: immunoSEQ multiplex PCR. The sample yields 53,000 or so clones, 84% seen once. Autoimmune disease history or systemic immunosuppression meant exclusion. V is TRBV30 and J is TRBJ2-1; the D gene is possibly TRBD1 (6 bases). Specimen: CD4+ or CD8+ T cells sorted from blood, collected in a trial of the OX40 agonist ivuxolimab. This sequence originates from an adult with an advanced solid tumor such as melanoma, head and neck, liver or kidney cancer. The CDR3 is CAWIQQGYNEQFF. The CDR3 DNA reads as TGTGCCTGGATTCAACAGGGATACAATGAGCAGTTCTTC.